These T cell receptor beta chains were read from a single sample in a study of blood T cell repertoires in COVID-19. The repertoire was sequenced with immunoSEQ multiplex PCR; TCRdb's copy has only in-frame clones and lacks some. The data show approximately 170,000 clones, with around 83% seen just once and around 7.3% held by the top ten. Sequenced input: peripheral blood. The receptors shown here come from a woman in her 70s with COVID-19, enrolled during active disease. The CDR3 runs from the conserved cysteine through the conserved F or W. The D gene is left open where the match is weak.

>TRBJ1-2|NA|13|TRBV19
CASSPGTNYGYTF
>TRBJ2-7|TRBD1|16|TRBV10-2
CASKRTGTLATYEQYF
>TRBJ2-2|NA|14|TRBV19
CASQLAGNTGELFF
>TRBJ1-2|TRBD1|14|TRBV7-2
CASKPGQGGYGYTF
>TRBJ2-2|NA|15|TRBV9
CASRPQGGVTGELFF
>TRBJ2-3|NA|13|TRBV5-1
CASSPIITDTQYF
>TRBJ1-4|TRBD1|15|TRBV3-1/TRBV3-2
CASSRSTGGNEKLFF
>TRBJ1-5|NA|16|TRBV7-2
CASSLSGGISNQPQHF
>TRBJ2-1|NA|15|TRBV7-9
CASSRQRREYNERFF
>TRBJ2-7|NA|12|TRBV28
CASTRRGREQYF
>TRBJ1-1|TRBD1|14|TRBV29-1
CSVEEGQGNTEAFF
>TRBJ2-1|TRBD1|14|TRBV5-1
CASSRTGERNEQFF
>TRBJ2-5|NA|13|TRBV30
CAWSGQQGKTQYF
>TRBJ1-6|NA|14|TRBV4-1
CASGLEYPNSPLHF
>TRBJ2-7|TRBD1|16|TRBV15
CATSTGTGANSYEQYF
>TRBJ2-6|NA|16|TRBV28
CASSKDRSYGANVLTF
>TRBJ2-2|NA|16|TRBV18
CASSPQDSGNTGELFF
>TRBJ1-1|NA|16|TRBV7-8
CASSLGLRVGKTEAFF
>TRBJ1-1|TRBD1|13|TRBV12-3/TRBV12-4
CATRDREGTEAFF
>TRBJ1-6|TRBD1|14|TRBV25-1
CASRGGRENSPLHF
>TRBJ2-5|TRBD1|14|TRBV4-3
CASSLGQGQETQYF
>TRBJ2-7|TRBD2|15|TRBV5-4
CASSLPGTSGYEQYF
>TRBJ2-1|TRBD1|15|TRBV7-9
CASSFGQGALSEQFF
>TRBJ2-1|TRBD1|14|TRBV7-3
CASSLDRLAGEQFF
>TRBJ1-3|TRBD1|14|TRBV29-1
CSVRTGGSGNTIYF
>TRBJ1-2|NA|13|TRBV3-1/TRBV3-2
CASSQGTVSGYTF
>TRBJ1-2|TRBD1|14|TRBV2
CASSENRGTYGYTF
>TRBJ2-5|TRBD1|18|TRBV4-2
CASSQGPGTGLGQETQYF
>TRBJ2-1|TRBD2|15|TRBV19
CASSIASGSYNEQFF
>TRBJ2-7|TRBD2|16|TRBV6-1
CASSEDLLAGAYEQYF
>TRBJ2-5|NA|14|TRBV5-1
CASSSWGAQETQYF
>TRBJ2-7|TRBD2|17|TRBV7-2
CASSLWASGSPSYEQYF
>TRBJ2-1|NA|16|TRBV14
CASSQDRPGLYNEQFF
>TRBJ2-3|TRBD2|18|TRBV24-1
CATSDPASGRAVADTQYF
>TRBJ2-4|TRBD1|12|TRBV6-2/TRBV6-3
CASSYSGQPPYF
>TRBJ1-2|TRBD1|14|TRBV19
CASRMTGEDYGYTF
>TRBJ2-5|NA|17|TRBV7-2
CASSSRLLSGSYETQYF
>TRBJ2-1|TRBD2|15|TRBV10-3
CAINRLAGDLNEQFF
>TRBJ2-3|NA|15|TRBV9
CASSPRAPSTDTQYF
>TRBJ1-6|TRBD1|15|TRBV2
CASSAPGTDNSPLHF
>TRBJ1-4|NA|16|TRBV3-1/TRBV3-2
CASSLRGQLLNEKLFF
>TRBJ2-7|TRBD1|14|TRBV29-1
CSVRDRGRFDEQYF